This T cell receptor beta chain comes out of a study of cytomegalovirus exposure and HLA in healthy donors. Looked up from germline, CDR1 is MGHRA and CDR2 is YSYEKL. V was clipped by 0 bases and J by 2 bases, with 8 bases between them. CDR3 length equals 14 residues. The PCR employed 60 Vbeta primers together with 13 Jbeta primers. The protocol was immunoSEQ multiplex PCR, while the TCRdb copy is restricted to in-frame clones and leaves out a portion. This table has fewer than 200,000 clones, 75% to 85% appearing once. The chain joins TRBV4-1 to TRBJ2-7; tentative D call: TRBD1 (5 bases). What was sequenced was PBMCs. The sequence was obtained from a woman between 18 and 29 years old in good health and CMV-seronegative. Written as DNA, the CDR3 is TGCGCCAGCAGCCAAGAAGACAGAACCTACGAGCAGTACTTC. It specifies CASSQEDRTYEQYF.